The 20 T cell receptor beta chains reported below all come from one sample, sequenced in a study of T cells in Graves' hyperthyroidism and ophthalmopathy. Template material for amplifying TCR beta CDR3 regions consisted of RNA transcripts. An initial round of RT-PCR targeting the TCR CDR3 relied on the HTBI primer set. TCRdb processed the multiplex PCR reads anew with MiXCR; each CDR3 protein has one entry. The sample holds about 280,000 distinct CDR3 sequences, 25% to 30% seen once. Sequencing input: blood. The receptors were gathered from a man aged 40-49 years with Graves' hyperthyroidism that later progressed to Graves' ophthalmopathy.

This clonotype was counted ten times or more. This chain uses TRBV10-1 with TRBJ2-5; a possible D gene is TRBD2 (6 bases). CDR1 and CDR2 (germline): WNHNN, SYGVQD (reference sequence). Trimming left V 3 bases short and J 5 bases short, with 16 bases between. This CDR3 spans 15 amino acids. CDR3 residues: CASSDNRAGLETQYF. For the CDR3, the DNA is TGCGCCAGCAGTGACAATCGCGCGGGGCTGGAGACCCAGTACTTC.

Ten or more counts support this clonotype. The chain carries TRBV6-4 and TRBJ2-7, with TRBD2 matching over 8 bases. CDR1 MRHNA and CDR2 SNTAGT come from the germline V gene. V shed 5 bases and J 0 bases; nucleotides not matched to a gene: 15. This CDR3 has 18 residues. The CDR3 loop reads CASSPQLGRSGSSYEQYF. The DNA of the CDR3 is TGTGCCAGCAGTCCTCAGCTCGGTCGAAGCGGGAGCTCCTACGAGCAGTACTTC.

This chain links TRBV7-2 with TRBJ2-7, with D perhaps matching TRBD1 or TRBD2 (7 bases each). CDR1 SGHTA and CDR2 FQGNSA come from the germline V gene. The CDR3 covers 15 residues. V was pared by 4 bases and J by 0 bases, with 13 bases between. The CDR3 nucleotides read TGTGCCAGCAGCTGGGGGGGACAGAGCTCCTACGAGCAGTACTTC. Translation: CASSWGGQSSYEQYF.

The table lists this clonotype with many counts. The rearrangement uses TRBV28 and TRBJ2-7; 7 bases agree with TRBD2. The germline CDR1 and CDR2 sequences are MDHEN and SYDVKM. With V trimmed by 10 bases and J by 3 bases, 9 bases remained unmatched. The CDR3 totals 13 residues. CDR3 sequence reads: CATKAGPNYEQYF. Written as DNA, the CDR3 is TGTGCCACCAAAGCGGGACCGAACTACGAGCAGTACTTC.

This clonotype came up a few times. CDR3 nucleotide sequence: TGTGCCAGCAGCCAGGCGGGGGGGTTAGCGGGAGCCTACGAGCAGTACTTC. Protein sequence: CASSQAGGLAGAYEQYF. V and J are TRBV7-8 and TRBJ2-7, with TRBD2 identical over 9 bases. J was trimmed by 2 bases and V by 5 bases; bases with no gene match: 13. Per the germline V gene, CDR1 is SGHVS and CDR2 is FQNEAQ. CDR3 size: 17 residues. Using reference TRBV7-8 and TRBJ2-7 for the parts outside the CDR3, the full variable domain is GAGVSQSPRYKVAKRGQDVALRCDPISGHVSLFWYQQALGQGPEFLTYFQNEAQLDKSGLPSDRFFAERPEGSVSTLKIQRTQQEDSAVYLCASSQAGGLAGAYEQYFGPGTRLTVT.

This sequence joins TRBV5-1 and TRBJ2-7; weak D call: TRBD2 (7 bases). V dropped 4 bases and J dropped 4 bases, with 18 bases sitting between them. Germline V gene lookup returns CDR1 SGHRS and CDR2 YFSETQ. The CDR3 runs 15 residues. CDR3 amino acids: CASSHPMGGLYEQYF. CDR3 DNA: TGCGCCAGCAGCCACCCCATGGGGGGGCTGTACGAGCAGTACTTC.

The genes are TRBV6-1 and TRBJ1-2; 10 bases fit TRBD1. The CDR3 has 15 residues. J was trimmed by 6 bases and V by 4 bases; bases with no gene match: 8. Germline CDR1 is MNHNS and CDR2 is SASEGT. The CDR3 loop reads CASSAGDRGLDGYTF. The DNA of the CDR3 is TGTGCCAGCAGTGCGGGGGACAGGGGCTTAGATGGCTACACCTTC.

The chain recombines TRBV27 with TRBJ1-5; D is undetermined. Germline CDR1 MNHEY, CDR2 SMNVEV (reference sequence). The V end lost 5 bases, the J end lost 4 bases, and 12 bases lay between the germline ends. The CDR3 has 14 residues. CDR3 coding DNA: TGTGCCAGCAGTCCCCGACTTAGGAATCAGCCCCAGCATTTT. Protein product: CASSPRLRNQPQHF.

V is TRBV20-1 and J is TRBJ2-5, with D perhaps TRBD1 or TRBD2 (5 bases each). The CDR3 loop spans 15 amino acids. V was cut by 4 bases and J by 4 bases, with 19 bases left in between. The V gene's germline CDR1 is DFQATT and CDR2 SNEGSKA (reference sequence). CDR3 protein: CSATDLQGDGETQYF. DNA for the CDR3: TGCAGTGCTACCGACCTTCAGGGAGACGGAGAGACCCAGTACTTC.

This rearrangement joins TRBV12-3 or TRBV12-4 to TRBJ2-5; D not certain. The V end lost 0 bases, the J end lost 5 bases, and 10 bases lay between the germline ends. The CDR3 covers 14 residues. The CDR3, as DNA: TGTGCCAGCAGTTTAGCGCATCAGACGGAGACCCAGTACTTC. Its translation: CASSLAHQTETQYF.

In its sample, this clonotype was seen many times. The chain joins TRBV27 to TRBJ2-3; 10 nucleotides align to TRBD1. CDR3 size: 15 residues. Germline assignment: CDR1 MNHEY and CDR2 SMNVEV (reference sequence). Losses at the gene ends were 3 bases for V and 3 bases for J; bases not matched to a gene: 3. CDR3 loop: CASSFDRGLTDTQYF. The CDR3 nucleotides read TGTGCCAGCAGTTTTGACAGGGGGCTGACAGATACGCAGTATTTT.

This clonotype was recorded many times. This chain uses TRBV2 with TRBJ2-5, with 10 nucleotides matching TRBD1. Per the germline V gene, CDR1 is SNHLY and CDR2 is FYNNEI. V shed 6 bases, J shed 5 bases, and the junction held 9 bases outside the gene matches. The CDR3 spans 15 residues. CDR3 in amino acids: CASRRQGAGEETQYF. In nucleotides, the CDR3 is TGTGCCAGCAGAAGACAGGGGGCAGGAGAGGAGACCCAGTACTTC.

The V and J genes are TRBV6-1 and TRBJ2-7, with 9 bases fitting TRBD2. Germline CDR1 reads MNHNS; CDR2 reads SASEGT. The CDR3 totals 16 residues. With V trimmed by 7 bases and J by 0 bases, 10 bases remained unmatched. The CDR3 DNA reads as TGTGCCAGCACCGAAGAGGCTAGCGGGGCCTCCTACGAGCAGTACTTC. It codes for CASTEEASGASYEQYF.

This clonotype was counted between two and nine times. The CDR3 loop is CSASSGTGINYGYTF. The CDR3 DNA follows: TGCAGTGCTAGCTCCGGGACAGGAATTAACTATGGCTACACCTTC. V and J are TRBV20-1 and TRBJ1-2; 8 bases agree with TRBD1. With V trimmed by 3 bases and J by 1 base, 7 bases remained unmatched. Germline CDR1 reads DFQATT; CDR2 reads SNEGSKA (reference sequence). This CDR3 has 15 amino acids.

Many counts were recorded for this clonotype. The rearrangement joins TRBV20-1 to TRBJ2-4; 12 nucleotides align to TRBD1. The CDR3 sequence is 19 residues long. V trimming: 3 bases; J trimming: 0 bases; junction bases outside the gene matches: 12. Germline V gene data show CDR1 as DFQATT and CDR2 as SNEGSKA (reference sequence). DNA for the CDR3: TGCAGTGCTAGGAATTCGGGACAGGGGGCTGTTCTAGCCAAAAACATTCAGTACTTC. Its translation: CSARNSGQGAVLAKNIQYF.

This clonotype occurred a few times. The V and J genes are TRBV27 and TRBJ1-5; D is uncertain. Trimming took off 1 base at V and 6 bases at J, with 7 bases between the two ends. The CDR3 has 13 amino acids. CDR1 and CDR2 (germline): MNHEY, SMNVEV (reference sequence). The CDR3 here is CASSLYFGQPQHF. CDR3 coding DNA: TGTGCCAGCAGTTTATATTTCGGTCAGCCCCAGCATTTT.

V usage is TRBV28 and J usage is TRBJ1-2; D unclear. The length of the CDR3 is 13 residues. Trimming took 6 bases from V and 3 from J, leaving 11 bases between them. CDR1 and CDR2 (germline): MDHEN, SYDVKM. In DNA, the CDR3 is TGTGCCAGCAGCTTCAATAGTTACTATGGCTACACCTTC. This gives the protein CASSFNSYYGYTF.

This sequence joins TRBV12-3 or TRBV12-4 and TRBJ2-7, with D maybe TRBD1 (5 bases). The CDR3 runs to 14 residues. The V end lost 3 bases, the J end lost 4 bases, and 13 bases lay between the germline ends. The CDR3 DNA sequence: TGTGCCAGCAGTTTGGATAGGGGAAGGTACGAGCAGTACTTC. Amino acids: CASSLDRGRYEQYF.

This clonotype occurred many times. The chain uses TRBV11-2 and TRBJ2-7; D is perhaps TRBD1 (7 bases). The V end was cut by 6 bases, the J end by 0 bases, with 15 bases between. The CDR3 consists of 15 residues. Germline CDR1 SGHAT, CDR2 FQNNGV. The CDR3 sequence is CASRRGTAPSYEQYF. Here the CDR3 DNA reads TGTGCCAGCAGACGCGGGACAGCACCCTCCTACGAGCAGTACTTC. The full variable domain, completed using reference TRBV11-2 and TRBJ2-7, is EAGVAQSPRYKIIEKRQSVAFWCNPISGHATLYWYQQILGQGPKLLIQFQNNGVVDDSQLPKDRFSAERLKGVDSTLKIQPAKLEDSAVYLCASRRGTAPSYEQYFGPGTRLTVT.

The chain links TRBV11-2 to TRBJ2-2; 8 bases are a match to TRBD2. V dropped 6 bases and J dropped 4; count of bases not matched to a gene: 19. The CDR3 totals 19 residues. CDR1 and CDR2 from the germline V gene are SGHAT and FQNNGV. CDR3 region: CASSRPGLGGPPGTGELFF. The CDR3 DNA sequence: TGTGCCAGCAGTCGCCCGGGACTAGGAGGCCCGCCGGGCACCGGGGAGCTGTTTTTT. The full variable domain, its missing parts supplied by reference TRBV11-2 and TRBJ2-2, is EAGVAQSPRYKIIEKRQSVAFWCNPISGHATLYWYQQILGQGPKLLIQFQNNGVVDDSQLPKDRFSAERLKGVDSTLKIQPAKLEDSAVYLCASSRPGLGGPPGTGELFFGEGSRLTVL.